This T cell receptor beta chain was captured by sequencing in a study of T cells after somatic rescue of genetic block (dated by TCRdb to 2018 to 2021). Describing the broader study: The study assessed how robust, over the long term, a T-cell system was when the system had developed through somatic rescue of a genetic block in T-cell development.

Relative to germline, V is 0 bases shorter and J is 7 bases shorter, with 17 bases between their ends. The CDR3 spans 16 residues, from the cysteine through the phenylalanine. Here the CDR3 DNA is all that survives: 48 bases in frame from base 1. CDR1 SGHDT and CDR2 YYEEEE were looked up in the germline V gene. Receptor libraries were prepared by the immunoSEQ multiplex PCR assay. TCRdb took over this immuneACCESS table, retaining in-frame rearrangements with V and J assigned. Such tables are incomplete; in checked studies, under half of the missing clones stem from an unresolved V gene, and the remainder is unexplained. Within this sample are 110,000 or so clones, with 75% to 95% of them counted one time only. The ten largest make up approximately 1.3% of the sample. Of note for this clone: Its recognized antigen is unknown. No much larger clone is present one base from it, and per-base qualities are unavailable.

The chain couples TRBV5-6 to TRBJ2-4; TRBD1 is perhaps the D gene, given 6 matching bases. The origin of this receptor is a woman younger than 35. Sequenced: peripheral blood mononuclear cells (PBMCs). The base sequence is TGTGCCAGCAGCTTGGCCGTTCAGGGGCTCCCGAACATTCAGTACTTC. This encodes CASSLAVQGLPNIQYF. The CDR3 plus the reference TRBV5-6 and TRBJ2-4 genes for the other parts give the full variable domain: DAGVTQSPTHLIKTRGQQVTLRCSPKSGHDTVSWYQQALGQGPQFIFQYYEEEERQRGNFPDRFSGHQFPNYSSELNVNALLLGDSALYLCASSLAVQGLPNIQYFGAGTRLSVL.